Listed here is a single TCR beta chain. The sample belongs to a study of T cells of healthy individuals. TCRdb itself ran the 5' RACE reads through MiXCR, one entry per CDR3 protein. This sample yields 85,000 to 100,000 distinct CDR3 sequences, of which 17% are seen a single time; about 6.2% belongs to the top ten. The germline CDR1 and CDR2 sequences are ENHRY and SYGVKD. The CDR3 consists of 14 residues. Deletions cut 2 bases from V and 6 bases from J, with 11 bases between. This chain joins TRBV10-3 and TRBJ1-5, with D unresolved. The TCR was taken from a human donor in good health. Written as DNA, the CDR3 is TGTGCCATCAGTGAGAATGACATTTTTCAGCCCCAGCATTTT. This sequence encodes CAISENDIFQPQHF.